This T cell receptor (beta chain) is from a study of T-cell reconstitution after alpha-beta-depleted transplantation in children listed by TCRdb under 2016. Regarding the research as a whole: Using TCR repertoire profiling, the study quantitatively followed how T-cell immune reconstitution unfolded in children after TCRalphabeta/CD19-depleted allogeneic hematopoietic cell transplantation.

Libraries were made using PCR. TCRdb names Illumina HiSeq 2500 as the instrument used. To normalize quantification of the TCRbeta repertoire, the TCR libraries were built with molecular barcoding that relied on unique molecular identifiers. The public reads were quality trimmed at Q25 with fastp and then assembled into clones with MiXCR by TCRdb, keeping productive beta chains. Entries that share a CDR3 protein sequence are merged under the most common genes and DNA. The sample has 490,000 or so distinct CDR3 sequences on record, around 12% of them singletons. The ten largest clones take up around 6.1% of the sample. This clonotype is judged medium-sized (0.01 to 0.1%). This clone's antigen is unknown. Base qualities are not at hand, and no much larger clone is one base apart. The germline V gene provides CDR1 MRHNA and CDR2 SNTAGT. CDR3 length: 15 amino acids, cysteine to phenylalanine. The kept DNA is CDR3 alone, 45 bases in frame from the first base. Trimming accounts for 2 bases at V and 2 bases at J, while the number of junction bases matched to no gene is 0.

Material: PBMCs from the stem cell graft donor, obtained from the stem cell graft. This receptor was obtained from a human donor who donated a stem cell graft to a child with combined immunodeficiency. The chain couples TRBV6-4 to TRBJ2-3, with 11 junctional bases fitting TRBD1. The DNA reads as follows: TGTGCCAGCAGTGACGGACAGGGGGCCACAGATACGCAGTATTTT. Protein translation: CASSDGQGATDTQYF.